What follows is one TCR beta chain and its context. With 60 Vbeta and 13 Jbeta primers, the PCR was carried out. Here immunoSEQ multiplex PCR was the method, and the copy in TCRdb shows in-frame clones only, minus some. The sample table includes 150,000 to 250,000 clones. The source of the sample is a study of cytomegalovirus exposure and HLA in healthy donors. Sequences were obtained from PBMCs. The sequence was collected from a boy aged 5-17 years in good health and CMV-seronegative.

Here the CDR3 reads CASSLLTSGEVDTQYF. The CDR3 bases are TGTGCCAGCAGCTTGTTGACTAGCGGGGAGGTAGATACGCAGTATTTT. The V call is TRBV5-6, the J call TRBJ2-3, with TRBD2 identical over 11 bases. CDR3 length equals 16 residues. CDR1 and CDR2 (germline): SGHDT, YYEEEE. The junction had 6 bases not matched to a gene; V was cut back by 1 base and J by 5 bases.